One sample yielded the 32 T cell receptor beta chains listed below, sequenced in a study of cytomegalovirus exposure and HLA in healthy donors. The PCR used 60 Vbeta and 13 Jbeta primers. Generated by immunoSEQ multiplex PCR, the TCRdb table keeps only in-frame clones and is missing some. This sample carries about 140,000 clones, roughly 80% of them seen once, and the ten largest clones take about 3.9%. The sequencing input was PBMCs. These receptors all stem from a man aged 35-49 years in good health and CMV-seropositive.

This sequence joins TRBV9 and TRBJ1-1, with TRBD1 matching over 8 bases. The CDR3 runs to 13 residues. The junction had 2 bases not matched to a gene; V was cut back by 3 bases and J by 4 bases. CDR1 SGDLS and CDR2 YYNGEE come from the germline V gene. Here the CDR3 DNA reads TGTGCCAGCAGCGGACAGGGGCGCACTGAAGCTTTCTTT. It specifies CASSGQGRTEAFF. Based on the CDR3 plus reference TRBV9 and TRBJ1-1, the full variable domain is DSGVTQTPKHLITATGQRVTLRCSPRSGDLSVYWYQQSLDQGLQFLIQYYNGEERAKGNILERFSAQQFPDLHSELNLSSLELGDSALYFCASSGQGRTEAFFGQGTRLTVV.

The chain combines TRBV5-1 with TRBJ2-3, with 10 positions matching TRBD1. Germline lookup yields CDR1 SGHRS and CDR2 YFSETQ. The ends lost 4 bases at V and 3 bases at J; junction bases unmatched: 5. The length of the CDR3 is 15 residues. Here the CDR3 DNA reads TGCGCCAGCAGCCAACGGACAGGGGGAACAGATACGCAGTATTTT. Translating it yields CASSQRTGGTDTQYF.

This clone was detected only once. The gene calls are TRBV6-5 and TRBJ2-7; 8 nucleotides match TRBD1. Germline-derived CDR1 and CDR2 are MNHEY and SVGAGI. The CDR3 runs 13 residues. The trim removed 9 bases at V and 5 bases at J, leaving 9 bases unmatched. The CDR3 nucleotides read TGTGCCAGTTCCGGGACAGGTCGTCACGAGCAGTACTTC. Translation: CASSGTGRHEQYF.

CDR3 amino acids: CASSQQQGTAQHF. CDR3 bases: TGTGCCAGCAGCCAGCAACAGGGCACCGCCCAGCATTTT. The genes are TRBV11-2 and TRBJ1-5, with D possibly being TRBD1 (6 bases). V gave up 5 bases and J gave up 11 bases, with 16 bases separating them. CDR3 length: 13 residues. Germline CDR1 is SGHAT and CDR2 is FQNNGV.

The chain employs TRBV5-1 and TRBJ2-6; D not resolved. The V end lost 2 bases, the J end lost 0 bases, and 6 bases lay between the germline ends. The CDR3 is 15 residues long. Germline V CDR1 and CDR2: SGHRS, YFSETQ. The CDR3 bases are TGCGCCAGCAGCTTTAAGAGCTCTGGGGCCAACGTCCTGACTTTC. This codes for CASSFKSSGANVLTF.

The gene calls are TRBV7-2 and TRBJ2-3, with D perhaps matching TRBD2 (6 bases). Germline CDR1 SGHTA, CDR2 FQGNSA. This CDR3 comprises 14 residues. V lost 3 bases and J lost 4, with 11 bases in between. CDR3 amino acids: CASSFRASADTQYF. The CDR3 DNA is TGTGCCAGCAGCTTTAGGGCTAGCGCAGATACGCAGTATTTT.

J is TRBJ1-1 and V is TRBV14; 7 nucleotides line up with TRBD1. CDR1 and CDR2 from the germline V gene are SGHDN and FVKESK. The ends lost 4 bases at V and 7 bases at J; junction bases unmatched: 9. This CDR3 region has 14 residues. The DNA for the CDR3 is TGTGCCAGCAGCCCGATAGTACAGGGGATTGAAGCTTTCTTT. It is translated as CASSPIVQGIEAFF.

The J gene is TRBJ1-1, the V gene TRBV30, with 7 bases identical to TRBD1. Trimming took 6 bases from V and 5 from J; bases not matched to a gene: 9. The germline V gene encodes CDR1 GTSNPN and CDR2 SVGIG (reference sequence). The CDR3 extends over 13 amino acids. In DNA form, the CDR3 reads TGTGCCTGTAGGACAGGCCCAGGTACTGAAGCTTTCTTT. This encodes CACRTGPGTEAFF.

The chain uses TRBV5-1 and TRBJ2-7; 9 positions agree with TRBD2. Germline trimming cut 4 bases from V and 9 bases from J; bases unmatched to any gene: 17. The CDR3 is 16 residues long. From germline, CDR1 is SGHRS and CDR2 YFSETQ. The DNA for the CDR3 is TGCGCCAGCAGCCTCCCTTCGGGTAGCGGGAGCGCCGGGCAGTACTTC. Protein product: CASSLPSGSGSAGQYF.

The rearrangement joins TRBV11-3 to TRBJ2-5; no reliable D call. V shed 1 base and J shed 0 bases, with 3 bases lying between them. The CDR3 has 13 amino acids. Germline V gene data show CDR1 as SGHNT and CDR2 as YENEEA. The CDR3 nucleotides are TGTGCCAGCAGCTTAGCTCACCAAGAGACCCAGTACTTC. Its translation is CASSLAHQETQYF.

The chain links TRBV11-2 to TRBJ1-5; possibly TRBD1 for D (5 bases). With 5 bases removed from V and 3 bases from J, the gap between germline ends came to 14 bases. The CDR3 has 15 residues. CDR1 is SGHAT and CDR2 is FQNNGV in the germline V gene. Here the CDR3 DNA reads TGTGCCAGCAGCCCCTCAGGACACCTCAATCAGCCCCAGCATTTT. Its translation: CASSPSGHLNQPQHF.

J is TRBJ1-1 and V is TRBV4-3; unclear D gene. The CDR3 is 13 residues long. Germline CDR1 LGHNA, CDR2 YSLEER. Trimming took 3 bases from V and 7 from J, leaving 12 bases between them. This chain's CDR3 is CASSHRPGDEAFF. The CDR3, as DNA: TGCGCCAGCAGCCATCGGCCGGGAGATGAAGCTTTCTTT.

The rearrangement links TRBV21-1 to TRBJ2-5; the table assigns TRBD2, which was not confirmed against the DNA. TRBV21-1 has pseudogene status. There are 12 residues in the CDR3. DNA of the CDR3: TGTGCCACCTATCTGTACCAAGAGACCCAGTACTTC. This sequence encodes CATYLYQETQYF.

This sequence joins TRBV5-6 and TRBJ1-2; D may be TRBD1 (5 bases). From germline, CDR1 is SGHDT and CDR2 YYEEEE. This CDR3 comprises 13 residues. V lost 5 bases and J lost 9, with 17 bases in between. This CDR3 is CASRKRDLGSYTF. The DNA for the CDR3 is TGTGCCAGCAGGAAACGGGACTTGGGTAGCTACACCTTC.

CDR3 sequence (DNA): TGCGCCAGCAGCCTTGACGTCGGGGGACCTAACGAGCAGTACTTC. Its translation is CASSLDVGGPNEQYF. The J gene is TRBJ2-7, the V gene TRBV5-1, with a possible D match to TRBD2 (6 bases). Trimming removed 4 bases at V and 5 bases at J, with 19 bases between. The CDR3 sequence is 15 residues long. The germline CDR1 and CDR2 sequences are SGHRS and YFSETQ.

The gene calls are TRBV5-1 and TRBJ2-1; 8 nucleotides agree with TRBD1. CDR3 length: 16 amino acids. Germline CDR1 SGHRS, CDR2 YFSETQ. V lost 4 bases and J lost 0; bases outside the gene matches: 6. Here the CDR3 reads CASSKGQADSYNEQFF. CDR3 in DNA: TGCGCCAGCAGCAAGGGACAGGCCGACTCCTACAATGAGCAGTTCTTC.

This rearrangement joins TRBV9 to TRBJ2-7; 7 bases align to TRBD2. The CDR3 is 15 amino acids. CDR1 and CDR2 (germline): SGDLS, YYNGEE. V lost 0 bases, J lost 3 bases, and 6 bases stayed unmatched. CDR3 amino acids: CASSVEGSGFYEQYF. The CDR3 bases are TGTGCCAGCAGCGTAGAAGGTAGCGGGTTCTACGAGCAGTACTTC.

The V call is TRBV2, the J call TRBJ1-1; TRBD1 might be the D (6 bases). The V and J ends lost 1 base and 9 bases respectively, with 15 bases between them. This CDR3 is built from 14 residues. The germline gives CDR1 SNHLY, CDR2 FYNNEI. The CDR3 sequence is CASSEGERGRKAFF. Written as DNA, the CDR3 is TGTGCCAGCAGTGAAGGGGAGAGGGGGAGAAAAGCTTTCTTT.

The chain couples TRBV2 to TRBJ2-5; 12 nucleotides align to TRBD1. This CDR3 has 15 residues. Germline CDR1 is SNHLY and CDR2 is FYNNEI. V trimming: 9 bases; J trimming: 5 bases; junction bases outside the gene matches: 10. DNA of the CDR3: TGTGCCAGTCACCGGGACAGGGGGCCCGGGGAGACCCAGTACTTC. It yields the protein CASHRDRGPGETQYF.

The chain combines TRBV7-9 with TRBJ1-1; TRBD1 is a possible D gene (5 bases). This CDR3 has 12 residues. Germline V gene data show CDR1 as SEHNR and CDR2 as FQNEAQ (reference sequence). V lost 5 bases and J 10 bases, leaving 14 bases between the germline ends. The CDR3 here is CASSLYAGVAFF. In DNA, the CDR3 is TGTGCCAGCAGCCTTTACGCGGGGGTAGCTTTCTTT.

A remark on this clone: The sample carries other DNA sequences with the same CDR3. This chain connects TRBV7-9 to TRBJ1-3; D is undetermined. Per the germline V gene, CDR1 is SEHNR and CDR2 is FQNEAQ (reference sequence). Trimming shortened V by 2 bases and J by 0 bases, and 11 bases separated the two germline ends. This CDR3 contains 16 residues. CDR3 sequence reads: CASSLKERTSGNTIYF. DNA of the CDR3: TGTGCCAGCAGCTTAAAAGAGCGGACCTCTGGAAACACCATATATTTT.

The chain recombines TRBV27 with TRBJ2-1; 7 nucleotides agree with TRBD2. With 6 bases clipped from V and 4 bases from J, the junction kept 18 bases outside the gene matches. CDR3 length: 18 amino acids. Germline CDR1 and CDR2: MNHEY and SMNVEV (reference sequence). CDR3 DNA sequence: TGTGCCAGCAGAGGTCAACTAGCGAACCAGCCGTTTTACAATGAGCAGTTCTTC. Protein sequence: CASRGQLANQPFYNEQFF.

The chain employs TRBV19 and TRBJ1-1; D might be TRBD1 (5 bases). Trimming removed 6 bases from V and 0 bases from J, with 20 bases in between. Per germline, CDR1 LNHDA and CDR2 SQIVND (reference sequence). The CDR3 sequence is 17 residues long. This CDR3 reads CASSSRGWGDMNTEAFF. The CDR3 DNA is TGTGCCAGTAGCTCACGCGGATGGGGGGATATGAACACTGAAGCTTTCTTT.

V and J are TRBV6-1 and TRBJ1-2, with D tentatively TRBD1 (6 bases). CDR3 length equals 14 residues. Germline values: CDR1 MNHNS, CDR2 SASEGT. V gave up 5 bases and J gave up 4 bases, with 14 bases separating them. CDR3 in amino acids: CASSSLTRGYGYTF. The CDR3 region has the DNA TGTGCCAGCAGTTCCCTTACCAGGGGCTATGGCTACACCTTC.

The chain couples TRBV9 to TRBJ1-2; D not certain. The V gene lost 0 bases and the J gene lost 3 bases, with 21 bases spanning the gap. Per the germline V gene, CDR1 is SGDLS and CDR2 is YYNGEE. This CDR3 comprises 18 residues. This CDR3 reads CASSVGSGPVEGYYGYTF. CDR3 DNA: TGTGCCAGCAGCGTAGGGTCCGGGCCGGTCGAGGGATACTATGGCTACACCTTC.

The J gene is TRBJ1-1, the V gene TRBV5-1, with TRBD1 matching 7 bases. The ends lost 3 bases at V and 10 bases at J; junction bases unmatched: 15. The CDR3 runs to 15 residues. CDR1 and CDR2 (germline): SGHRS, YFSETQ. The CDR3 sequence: CASSSGTVLRLGAFF. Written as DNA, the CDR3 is TGCGCCAGCAGCTCTGGGACAGTCCTGCGTCTAGGAGCTTTCTTT.

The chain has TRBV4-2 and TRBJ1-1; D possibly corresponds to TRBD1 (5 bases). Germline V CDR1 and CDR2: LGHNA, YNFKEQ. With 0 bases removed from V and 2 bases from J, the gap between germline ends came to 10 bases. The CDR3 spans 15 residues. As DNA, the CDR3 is TGTGCCAGCAGCCAAGATTGGCAGGGAAACACTGAAGCTTTCTTT. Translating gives CASSQDWQGNTEAFF.

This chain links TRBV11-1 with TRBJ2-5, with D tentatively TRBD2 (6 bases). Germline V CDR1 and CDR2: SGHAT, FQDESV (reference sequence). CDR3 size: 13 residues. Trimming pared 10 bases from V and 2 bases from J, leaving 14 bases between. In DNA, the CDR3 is TGTGCCACACGGGGGACTGGACAAGAGACCCAGTACTTC. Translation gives CATRGTGQETQYF.

CDR3 in DNA: TGTGCCAGCGCTGAGGGACTAGCGCTAGCCAAAAACATTCAGTACTTC. Its translation is CASAEGLALAKNIQYF. The rearrangement links TRBV7-2 to TRBJ2-4; 10 bases map to TRBD2. The CDR3 is made up of 16 amino acids. The germline gives CDR1 SGHTA, CDR2 FQGNSA. V lost 8 bases and J lost 0; bases outside the gene matches: 7.

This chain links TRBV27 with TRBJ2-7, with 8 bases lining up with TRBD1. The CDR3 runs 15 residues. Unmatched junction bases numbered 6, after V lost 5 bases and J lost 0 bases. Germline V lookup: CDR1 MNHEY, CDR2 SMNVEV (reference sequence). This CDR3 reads CASSGTGGVSYEQYF. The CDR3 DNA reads TGTGCCAGCAGTGGTACAGGGGGTGTCTCCTACGAGCAGTACTTC.

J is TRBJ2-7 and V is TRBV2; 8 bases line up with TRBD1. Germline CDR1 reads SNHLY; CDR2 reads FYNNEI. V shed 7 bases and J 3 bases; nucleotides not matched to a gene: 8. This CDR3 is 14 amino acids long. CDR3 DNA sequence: TGTGCCAGCACCGCGGGACAGGAGGTCTACGAGCAGTACTTC. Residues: CASTAGQEVYEQYF.

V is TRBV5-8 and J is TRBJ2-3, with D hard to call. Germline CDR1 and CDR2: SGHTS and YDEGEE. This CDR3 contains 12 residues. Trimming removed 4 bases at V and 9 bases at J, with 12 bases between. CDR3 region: CASSHNLLTQYF. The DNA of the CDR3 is TGTGCCAGCAGCCACAACCTTCTGACGCAGTATTTT.